One sample yielded the 29 T cell receptor beta chains listed below, sequenced in a study of T cell clonality in common variable immunodeficiency. These receptors lack a known antigen. Overall study results and limits: In common variable immunodeficiency, TCR beta chains reportedly carried fewer deletions and N-nucleotide insertions.

The method was immunoSEQ multiplex PCR; TCRdb's version includes in-frame clones alone and lacks a portion of them. The sample was found to contain fewer than 30,000 clones, and every one recurs. Sequences were obtained from peripheral blood mononuclear cells. The receptor source for this set is a human donor with common variable immunodeficiency.

At least ten counts were recorded for this clone. The read terminates 3 residues ahead of where the CDR3 ends, so the germline J gene completes it. J is TRBJ1-5 and V is TRBV27; D may be TRBD1 (6 bases). The CDR3 runs to 15 residues. V was cut by 6 bases and J by 1 base, with 13 bases left in between. In germline, CDR1 is MNHEY, CDR2 SMNVEV (reference sequence). CDR3 sequence: CASSRTGHSNQPQHF. The sequenced CDR3 bases are TGTGCCAGCAGCCGCACGGGACACAGCAATCAGCCC.

This clone was seen a few times. CDR3 residues: CASSAGKVRGNTEAFF. Partial CDR3 DNA: TGTGCCAGCAGTGCGGGAAAGGTCAGGGGGAACACTGAA. The J gene is TRBJ1-1, the V gene TRBV2; D might be TRBD1 (6 bases). The sequence runs out 3 residues before the end of the CDR3; the remainder is reconstructed from the germline J gene. Per germline, CDR1 SNHLY and CDR2 FYNNEI. Deletions cut 4 bases from V and 1 base from J, with 16 bases between. The CDR3 spans 16 residues.

To note about this clone: The CDR3 is cut off 3 residues early in the read; its end comes from the germline J gene. The chain couples TRBV30 to TRBJ2-2; tentatively, D is TRBD2 (6 bases). The CDR3 covers 14 residues. Per germline, CDR1 GTSNPN and CDR2 SVGIG (reference sequence). V was cut by 4 bases and J by 7 bases, with 16 bases left in between. This chain's CDR3 is CAWTPGLWHGELFF. The DNA read from the CDR3 is TGTGCCTGGACTCCGGGACTGTGGCACGGGGAG. Using reference TRBV30 and TRBJ2-2 for the parts outside the CDR3, the full variable domain is SQTIHQWPATLVQPVGSPLSLECTVEGTSNPNLYWYRQAAGRGLQLLFYSVGIGQISSEVPQNLSASRPQDRQFILSSKKLLLSDSGFYLCAWTPGLWHGELFFGEGSRLTVL.

This clone appeared a few times. Coverage ceases 3 residues before the CDR3 finishes, and the germline J gene fills in the end. The chain recombines TRBV11-2 with TRBJ1-2; 9 bases agree with TRBD1. CDR3 length: 13 amino acids. The ends lost 5 bases at V and 5 bases at J; junction bases unmatched: 3. CDR1 is SGHAT and CDR2 is FQNNGV in the germline V gene. CDR3 DNA (partial): TGTGCCAGCAGCAGGGACAGGGCGTATGGC. Amino acid sequence: CASSRDRAYG. The entire CDR3 is CASSRDRAYGYTF.

CDR3 loop: CSAEGDRRAYEQYF. Incomplete CDR3 DNA: TGCAGTGCCGAAGGGGACAGACGCGCCTACGAG. The chain joins TRBV20-1 to TRBJ2-7; 7 positions agree with TRBD1. The sequenced fragment ends 3 residues before the CDR3 boundary, so the rest is inferred from the germline J gene. Trimming removed 6 bases from V and 2 bases from J; junction bases left unmatched: 10. CDR3 length: 14 residues. Germline V gene data show CDR1 as DFQATT and CDR2 as SNEGSKA (reference sequence).

This clone was seen only a few times. The sequenced fragment ends 3 residues before the CDR3 boundary, so the rest is inferred from the germline J gene. The chain carries TRBV7-9 and TRBJ2-1, with a possible D match to TRBD1 (6 bases). The CDR3 covers 13 residues. Trimming removed 7 bases from V and 9 bases from J, with 16 bases in between. Per the germline V gene, CDR1 is SEHNR and CDR2 is FQNEAQ (reference sequence). Incomplete CDR3 DNA: TGTGCCAGCACGGGGACATCCTTGGGTGAG. It specifies CASTGTSLGE. The CDR3 in its entirety is CASTGTSLGEQFF.

Comments on this clone: The CDR3 goes on 3 residues after the read ends, and that part is filled in from the germline J gene. The V gene is TRBV19, the J gene TRBJ2-1, with 12 bases aligning to TRBD1. V shed 5 bases and J 4 bases; nucleotides not matched to a gene: 15. CDR3 length: 19 amino acids. Germline values: CDR1 LNHDA, CDR2 SQIVND (reference sequence). The CDR3 bases that were read are TGTGCCAGTAGTGCCCGGGACAGGGGGCGGCCCCTCTTTTACAATGAG. It specifies CASSARDRGRPLFYNE. The whole CDR3 region reads CASSARDRGRPLFYNEQFF.

This clone was recorded at least ten times. The CDR3 goes on 3 residues after the read ends, and that part is filled in from the germline J gene. The rearrangement links TRBV19 to TRBJ2-2; 12 positions match TRBD1. The CDR3 runs to 17 residues. V lost 5 bases to trimming and J lost 7 bases; unmatched junction nucleotides: 11. Per germline, CDR1 LNHDA and CDR2 SQIVND (reference sequence). The CDR3 DNA, read in part, is TGTGCCAGTAGTTTATCACCGGGACAGGGGGCTGTCGGGGAG. Protein: CASSLSPGQGAVGE. The CDR3, in full, reads CASSLSPGQGAVGELFF. The variable domain in full, completed from reference TRBV19 and TRBJ2-2, reads DGGITQSPKYLFRKEGQNVTLSCEQNLNHDAMYWYRQDPGQGLRLIYYSQIVNDFQKGDIAEGYSVSREKKESFPLTVTSAQKNPTAFYLCASSLSPGQGAVGELFFGEGSRLTVL.

This clone appeared a few times. The CDR3 end falls 3 residues outside the read, so it is completed with the germline J gene. The V gene is TRBV7-9, the J gene TRBJ2-1, with D possibly being TRBD2 (7 bases). The CDR3 contains 12 residues. V lost 2 bases and J lost 9, with 8 bases in between. Germline V gene sequence: CDR1 SEHNR, CDR2 FQNEAQ (reference sequence). The CDR3 bases that were read are TGTGCCAGCAGCTTAAGGGGGGGTGAG. Encoded protein: CASSLRGGE. The whole CDR3 is CASSLRGGEQFF.

As regards this clone: The read is 3 residues too short to cover the CDR3 end, so that end is filled in from the germline J gene. This chain connects TRBV7-9 to TRBJ1-2, with D uncertain. This CDR3 has 12 amino acids. Germline CDR1 and CDR2: SEHNR and FQNEAQ (reference sequence). V was pared by 0 bases and J by 3 bases, with 2 bases between. CDR3 region: CASSLADYGYTF. Incomplete CDR3 DNA: TGTGCCAGCAGCTTAGCCGACTATGGC.

This clone was recorded a few times. The CDR3 end falls 3 residues outside the read, so it is completed with the germline J gene. J is TRBJ1-5 and V is TRBV7-2, with D unclear. The V end lost 2 bases, the J end lost 5 bases, and 4 bases lay between the germline ends. Germline loops: CDR1 SGHTA, CDR2 FQGNSA. This CDR3 has 12 amino acids. The CDR3 DNA, read in part, is TGTGCCAGCAGCTTATCTTATCAGCCC. Translating it yields CASSLSYQP. The full CDR3 protein is CASSLSYQPQHF.

Turning to this clone: Other DNA variants within this sample encode the same CDR3. The sequenced CDR3 bases are TGTGCCAGCTCATCTCTTGGGGACAGGATGCGGGGTGAG. It yields the protein CASSSLGDRMRGE. The whole CDR3 sequence is CASSSLGDRMRGEQFF. V usage is TRBV18 and J usage is TRBJ2-1, with 8 bases aligning to TRBD1. The missing CDR3 end, 3 residues past where the read stops, is filled in from the germline J gene. The V segment lost 5 bases and the J segment 9 bases; nucleotides outside the gene matches: 15. Germline CDR1 KGHSH, CDR2 LQKENI. The length of the CDR3 is 16 residues.

This clone has a handful of counts. The read halts 3 residues ahead of the CDR3 end, with the missing end drawn from the germline J gene. V gene TRBV19 combines with J gene TRBJ2-7; 8 bases align to TRBD2. CDR3 size: 15 residues. The ends lost 3 bases at V and 5 bases at J; junction bases unmatched: 9. The germline CDR1 and CDR2 sequences are LNHDA and SQIVND (reference sequence). The sequenced part of the CDR3 DNA is TGTGCCAGTAGTATGCCCGGCGGGAGGAAACACGAG. Its protein product is CASSMPGGRKHE. The full CDR3 protein is CASSMPGGRKHEQYF.

The table lists this clone with a few counts. The read ends 3 residues before the CDR3 terminus; that terminus is restored from the germline J gene. This chain links TRBV2 with TRBJ2-1, with D uncertain. Germline V lookup: CDR1 SNHLY, CDR2 FYNNEI. This CDR3 is 12 amino acids long. Trimming pared 5 bases from V and 3 bases from J, leaving 5 bases between. CDR3 sequence reads: CASSPFYNEQFF. Incomplete CDR3 DNA: TGTGCCAGCAGTCCCTTCTACAATGAG.

In its sample, this clone was seen a few times. The CDR3 DNA, read in part, is TGTGCCAGCAACGACAGGGCGAACACTGAA. This codes for CASNDRANTE. The CDR3 reads in full as CASNDRANTEAFF. The rearrangement links TRBV7-9 to TRBJ1-1, with 7 bases aligning to TRBD1. From the germline J gene comes the end of the CDR3, since the read stops 3 residues before it. V lost 7 bases to trimming and J lost 1 base; unmatched junction nucleotides: 3. CDR3 length: 13 residues. Per the germline V gene, CDR1 is SEHNR and CDR2 is FQNEAQ (reference sequence).

Concerning this clone itself: The read is 3 residues too short to cover the CDR3 end, so that end is filled in from the germline J gene. The gene calls are TRBV18 and TRBJ1-1, with 8 bases matching TRBD1. The CDR3 sequence is 15 residues long. V shed 0 bases and J 4 bases; nucleotides not matched to a gene: 4. The germline V gene has CDR1 KGHSH and CDR2 LQKENI. The part of the CDR3 DNA that was read is TGTGCCAGCTCACCACCCGGACAGGGTGGCACTGAA. Translating gives CASSPPGQGGTE. The CDR3 in its entirety is CASSPPGQGGTEAFF.

Details on this clone: The DNA ends 3 residues before the CDR3 does, and the rest of the CDR3 is filled in from the germline J gene. The V and J genes are TRBV19 and TRBJ1-2, with 7 bases aligning to TRBD1. Germline CDR1 reads LNHDA; CDR2 reads SQIVND (reference sequence). V was clipped by 4 bases and J by 7 bases; unmatched bases: 6. The CDR3 covers 13 residues. The CDR3 region is CASSTRDSSGYTF. The CDR3 bases that were read are TGTGCCAGTAGTACGCGGGACAGTAGTGGC.

This clone was picked up many times. The CDR3 end lies 3 residues beyond the end of the read and is filled in from the germline J gene. V and J are TRBV18 and TRBJ1-1; 8 bases are a match to TRBD1. Germline CDR1 reads KGHSH; CDR2 reads LQKENI. The CDR3 runs 19 residues. J gave up 5 bases and V 3 bases, and 20 bases lay outside the gene matches. The CDR3 is CASSPFSLGTGEKVTEAFF. The CDR3 DNA, read in part, is TGTGCCAGCTCACCCTTTTCACTGGGGACAGGCGAAAAGGTGACTGAA.

This clone rates as medium-sized. The read is 3 residues too short to cover the CDR3 end, so that end is filled in from the germline J gene. The chain couples TRBV9 to TRBJ1-2; 12 nucleotides line up with TRBD1. Per germline, CDR1 SGDLS and CDR2 YYNGEE. CDR3 length: 16 amino acids. V gave up 4 bases and J gave up 4 bases; unmatched junction bases: 8. The CDR3 here is CASSPRGTGGAYGYTF. The part of the CDR3 DNA that was read is TGTGCCAGCAGCCCCAGAGGGACAGGGGGCGCCTATGGC.

Concerning this clone: The read ends 3 residues shy of where the CDR3 ends; the end is completed using the germline J gene. The rearrangement links TRBV18 to TRBJ2-3; D gene uncertain. Trimming pared 5 bases from V and 0 bases from J, leaving 18 bases between. CDR3 length equals 17 residues. CDR1 KGHSH and CDR2 LQKENI come from the germline V gene. Here the CDR3 reads CASSSLNARSSTDTQYF. The CDR3 bases that were read are TGTGCCAGCTCATCTTTAAACGCGCGGTCTAGCACAGATACG.

This clone was counted a few times. The CDR3 is cut off 3 residues early in the read; its end comes from the germline J gene. The chain is built from TRBV7-9 and TRBJ2-3, with 13 bases matching TRBD2. CDR1 is SEHNR and CDR2 is FQNEAQ in the germline V gene (reference sequence). The CDR3 has 15 residues. The ends lost 6 bases at V and 2 bases at J; junction bases unmatched: 2. The CDR3 loop is CASSGTSGTTDTQYF. The covered CDR3 bases are TGTGCCAGCAGTGGGACTAGCGGGACCACAGATACG.

The table lists this clone with a few counts. The CDR3 end is not reached by the read, which stops 3 residues before it; the germline J gene fills it in. V and J are TRBV29-1 and TRBJ2-7, with D perhaps TRBD1 (5 bases). The V gene's germline CDR1 is SQVTM and CDR2 ANQGSEA. V dropped 5 bases and J dropped 1 base, with 9 bases sitting between them. There are 12 residues in the CDR3. CDR3 in amino acids: CSVLRGSYEQYF. The CDR3 DNA, read in part, is TGCAGCGTTTTAAGGGGTTCCTACGAG.

This clone has only a few counts. The DNA ends 3 residues before the CDR3 does, and the rest of the CDR3 is filled in from the germline J gene. The V gene is TRBV7-2, the J gene TRBJ2-6, with D unclear. Trimming shortened V by 5 bases and J by 1 base, and 6 bases separated the two germline ends. The CDR3 has 14 residues. Germline CDR1 is SGHTA and CDR2 is FQGNSA. CDR3 in amino acids: CASSPDSGANVLTF. Incomplete CDR3 DNA: TGTGCCAGCAGCCCAGATTCTGGGGCCAACGTC.

This clone was counted at least ten times. The observed sequence ends 3 residues before the CDR3 terminus, with the missing tail filled in from the germline J gene. V and J are TRBV12-5 and TRBJ2-1; a weak D match, TRBD1 (5 bases). Germline CDR1 reads LGHNT; CDR2 reads FRNRAP. V dropped 2 bases and J dropped 1 base, with 12 bases sitting between them. CDR3 size: 16 residues. CDR3 DNA (partial): TGTGCTAGTGGTTTGTTAGGGGATACGTCCTACAATGAG. This encodes CASGLLGDTSYNE. The whole CDR3 protein reads CASGLLGDTSYNEQFF.

This clone has at least ten counts. The read terminates 3 residues before the CDR3 end, so the remaining end is supplied by the germline J gene. The chain recombines TRBV20-1 with TRBJ1-4; weak D call: TRBD1 (5 bases). The CDR3 is made up of 18 amino acids. Looked up from germline, CDR1 is DFQATT and CDR2 is SNEGSKA (reference sequence). V lost 5 bases, J lost 2 bases, and 24 bases lay in between. The CDR3 sequence: CSAPRLDRRVSTNEKLFF. Partial CDR3 DNA: TGCAGTGCTCCGAGACTCGACAGACGAGTTTCGACTAATGAAAAA.

Note on this clone: The sequenced fragment ends 3 residues before the CDR3 boundary, so the rest is inferred from the germline J gene. The chain links TRBV6-1 to TRBJ2-4, with TRBD1 identical over 8 bases. There are 15 residues in the CDR3. Germline CDR1 and CDR2: MNHNS and SASEGT. V gave up 1 base and J gave up 4 bases; unmatched junction bases: 3. The part of the CDR3 DNA that was read is TGTGCCAGCAGTGAAGAGGGACAGGCGAAAAACATT. This translates into CASSEEGQAKNI. The whole CDR3 sequence is CASSEEGQAKNIQYF.

This clone has only a few counts. With the read ending 3 residues before the CDR3 end, the germline J gene is used to fill in that end. The chain couples TRBV6-1 to TRBJ2-5; 12 positions match TRBD2. The CDR3 runs 16 residues. J lost 4 bases, V lost 2 bases, and 5 bases had no gene match. CDR1 MNHNS and CDR2 SASEGT come from the germline V gene. CDR3 protein: CASSESGLAGPETQYF. CDR3 DNA (partial): TGTGCCAGCAGTGAAAGTGGACTAGCGGGACCAGAGACC.

This clone was counted at least ten times. The CDR3 extends 3 residues past the end of the read, so its final part is completed from the germline J gene. This chain joins TRBV30 and TRBJ1-1; possibly TRBD1 for D (6 bases). The CDR3 totals 13 residues. The germline V gene encodes CDR1 GTSNPN and CDR2 SVGIG (reference sequence). V lost 7 bases and J 5 bases, leaving 17 bases between the germline ends. The CDR3 sequence is CASTLGAGTEAFF. Partial CDR3 DNA: TGTGCCTCCACCTTGGGGGCTGGAACTGAA. Supplemented by reference TRBV30 and TRBJ1-1, the full variable domain reads SQTIHQWPATLVQPVGSPLSLECTVEGTSNPNLYWYRQAAGRGLQLLFYSVGIGQISSEVPQNLSASRPQDRQFILSSKKLLLSDSGFYLCASTLGAGTEAFFGQGTRLTVV.

In this sample, this clone turned up a few times. Read sequence stops 3 residues before the CDR3 end, and the germline J gene provides the missing end. The chain employs TRBV18 and TRBJ1-6, with 7 bases identical to TRBD1. V gave up 3 bases and J gave up 7 bases; unmatched junction bases: 9. This CDR3 has 16 amino acids. CDR1 is KGHSH, CDR2 LQKENI, per germline. The part of the CDR3 DNA that was read is TGTGCCAGCTCACCGGGGGGACAGAGAGACAATTCACCC. It yields the protein CASSPGGQRDNSP. The CDR3 in its entirety is CASSPGGQRDNSPLHF.